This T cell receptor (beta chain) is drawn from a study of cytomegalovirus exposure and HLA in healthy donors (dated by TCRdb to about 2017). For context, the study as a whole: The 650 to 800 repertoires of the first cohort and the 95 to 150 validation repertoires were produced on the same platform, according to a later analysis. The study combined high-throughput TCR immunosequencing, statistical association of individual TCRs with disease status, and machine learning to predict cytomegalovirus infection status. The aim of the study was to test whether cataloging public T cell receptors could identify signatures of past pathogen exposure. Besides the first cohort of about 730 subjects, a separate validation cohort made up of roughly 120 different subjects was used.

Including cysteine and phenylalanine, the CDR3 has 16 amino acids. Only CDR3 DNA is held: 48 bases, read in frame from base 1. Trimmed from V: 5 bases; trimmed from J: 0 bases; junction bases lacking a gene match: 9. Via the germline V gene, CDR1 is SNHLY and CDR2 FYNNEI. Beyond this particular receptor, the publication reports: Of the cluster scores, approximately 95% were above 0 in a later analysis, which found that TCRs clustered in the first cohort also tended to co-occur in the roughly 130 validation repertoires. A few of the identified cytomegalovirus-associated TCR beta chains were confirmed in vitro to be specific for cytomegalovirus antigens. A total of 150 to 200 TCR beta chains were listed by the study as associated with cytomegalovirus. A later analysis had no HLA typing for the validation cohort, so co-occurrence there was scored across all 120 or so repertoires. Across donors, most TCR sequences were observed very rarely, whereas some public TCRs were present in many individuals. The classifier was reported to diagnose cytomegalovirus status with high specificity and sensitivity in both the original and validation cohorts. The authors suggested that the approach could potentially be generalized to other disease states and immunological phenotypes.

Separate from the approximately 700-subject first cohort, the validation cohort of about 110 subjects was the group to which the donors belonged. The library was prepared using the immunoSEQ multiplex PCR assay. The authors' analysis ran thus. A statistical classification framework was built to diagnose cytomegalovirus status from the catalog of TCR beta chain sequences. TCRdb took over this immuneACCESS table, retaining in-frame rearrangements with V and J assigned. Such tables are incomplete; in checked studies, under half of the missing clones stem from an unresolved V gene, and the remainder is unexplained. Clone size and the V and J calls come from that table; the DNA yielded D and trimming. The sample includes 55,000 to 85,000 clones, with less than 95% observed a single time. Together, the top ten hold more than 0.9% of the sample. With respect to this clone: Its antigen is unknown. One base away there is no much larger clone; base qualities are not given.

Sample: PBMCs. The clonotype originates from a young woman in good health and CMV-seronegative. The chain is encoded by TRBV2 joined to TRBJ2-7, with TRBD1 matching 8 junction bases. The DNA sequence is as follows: TGTGCCAGCAGTAGAGACAGGGGCTCTAGCTCCTACGAGCAGTACTTC. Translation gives CASSRDRGSSSYEQYF.